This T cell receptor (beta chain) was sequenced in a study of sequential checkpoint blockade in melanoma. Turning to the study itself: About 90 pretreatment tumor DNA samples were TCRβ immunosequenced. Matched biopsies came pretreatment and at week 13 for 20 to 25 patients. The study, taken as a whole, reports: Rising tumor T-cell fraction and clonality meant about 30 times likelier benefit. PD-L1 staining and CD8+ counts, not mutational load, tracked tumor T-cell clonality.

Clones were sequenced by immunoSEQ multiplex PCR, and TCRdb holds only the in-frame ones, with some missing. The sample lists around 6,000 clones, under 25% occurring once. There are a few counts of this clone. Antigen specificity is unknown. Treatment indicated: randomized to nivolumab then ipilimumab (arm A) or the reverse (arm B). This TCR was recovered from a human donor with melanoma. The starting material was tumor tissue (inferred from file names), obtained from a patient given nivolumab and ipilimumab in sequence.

CDR3 coding DNA: TGTGCCAGCAGCCATTTGACAGGGATTATAGCCGGGGAGCTGTTTTTT. It encodes CASSHLTGIIAGELFF. The rearrangement uses TRBV11-3 and TRBJ2-2; 7 nucleotides match TRBD1. Germline lookup yields CDR1 SGHNT and CDR2 YENEEA. V lost 5 bases and J lost 6; bases outside the gene matches: 12. The length of the CDR3 is 16 residues.